This TCR beta chain was sequenced in a study of OX40 agonist ivuxolimab in advanced cancers. General study points: Relative to CD4+, CD8+ T cells held more expanded clones on average.

With regard to this clone: Its antigen is not identified.

Sequencing used immunoSEQ multiplex PCR; TCRdb keeps in-frame clones, though not all of them. The sample yields about 120,000 clones, just over 90% seen once. The CDR3 totals 12 residues. CDR1 and CDR2 (germline): SGHAT, FQNNGV. Trimming stripped 1 base from V and 4 bases from J, with 4 bases between. The rearrangement links TRBV11-2 to TRBJ2-5; the D is unclear. This sequence was found in an adult with an advanced solid tumor such as melanoma, head and neck, liver or kidney cancer. The starting material was CD4+ or CD8+ T cells sorted from blood, obtained in a trial of the OX40 agonist ivuxolimab. This CDR3 reads CASSLAPETQYF. Here the CDR3 DNA reads TGTGCCAGCAGCTTAGCCCCAGAGACCCAGTACTTC.